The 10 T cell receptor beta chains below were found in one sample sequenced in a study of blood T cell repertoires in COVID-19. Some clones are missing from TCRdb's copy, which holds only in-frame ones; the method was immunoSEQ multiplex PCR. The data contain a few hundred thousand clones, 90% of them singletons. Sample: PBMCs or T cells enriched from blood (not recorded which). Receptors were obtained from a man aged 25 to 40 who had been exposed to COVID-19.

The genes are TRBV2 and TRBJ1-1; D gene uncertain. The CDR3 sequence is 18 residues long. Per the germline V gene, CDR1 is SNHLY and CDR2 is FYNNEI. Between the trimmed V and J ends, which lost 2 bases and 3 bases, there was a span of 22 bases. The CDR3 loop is CASSEIGQAPRRDTEAFF. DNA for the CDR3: TGTGCCAGCAGTGAAATAGGGCAGGCCCCCCGGCGGGACACTGAAGCTTTCTTT. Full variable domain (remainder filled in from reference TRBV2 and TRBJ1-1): EPEVTQTPSHQVTQMGQEVILRCVPISNHLYFYWYRQILGQKVEFLVSFYNNEISEKSEIFDDQFSVERPDGSNFTLKIRSTKLEDSAMYFCASSEIGQAPRRDTEAFFGQGTRLTVV.

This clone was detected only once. The CDR3 bases are TGTGCCAGCAGTTATTTCCCAGGGGAAAAAAACGAGCAGTACTTC. Translated: CASSYFPGEKNEQYF. The chain combines TRBV6-5 with TRBJ2-7; D is perhaps TRBD1 (6 bases). CDR3 length: 15 amino acids. V lost 3 bases and J 5 bases, leaving 17 bases between the germline ends. Germline-derived CDR1 and CDR2 are MNHEY and SVGAGI.

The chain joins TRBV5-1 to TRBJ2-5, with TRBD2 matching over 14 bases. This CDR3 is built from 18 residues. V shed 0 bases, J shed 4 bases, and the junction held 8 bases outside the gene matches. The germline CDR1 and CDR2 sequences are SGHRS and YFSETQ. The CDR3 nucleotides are TGCGCCAGCAGCTTGGTCGGACTAGCGGGGGGCAGAGTAGAGACCCAGTACTTC. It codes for CASSLVGLAGGRVETQYF.

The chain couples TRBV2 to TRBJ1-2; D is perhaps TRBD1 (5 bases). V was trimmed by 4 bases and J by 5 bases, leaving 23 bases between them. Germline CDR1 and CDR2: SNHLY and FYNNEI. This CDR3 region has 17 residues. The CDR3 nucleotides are TGTGCCAGCAGTGGTTTCTCCGGCCAGGGTAAGGGGTATGGCTACACCTTC. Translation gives CASSGFSGQGKGYGYTF.

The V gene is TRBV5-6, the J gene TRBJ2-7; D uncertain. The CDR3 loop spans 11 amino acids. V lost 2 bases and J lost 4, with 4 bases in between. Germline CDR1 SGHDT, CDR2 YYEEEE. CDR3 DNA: TGTGCCAGCAGCTTCTTATACGAGCAGTACTTC. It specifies CASSFLYEQYF.

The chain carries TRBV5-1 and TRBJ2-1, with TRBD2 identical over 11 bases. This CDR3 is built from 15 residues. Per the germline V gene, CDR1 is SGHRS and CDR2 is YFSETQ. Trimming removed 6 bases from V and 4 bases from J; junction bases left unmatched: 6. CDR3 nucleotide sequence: TGCGCCAGCATTCTCGGGACTAGCGGATACAATGAGCAGTTCTTC. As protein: CASILGTSGYNEQFF.

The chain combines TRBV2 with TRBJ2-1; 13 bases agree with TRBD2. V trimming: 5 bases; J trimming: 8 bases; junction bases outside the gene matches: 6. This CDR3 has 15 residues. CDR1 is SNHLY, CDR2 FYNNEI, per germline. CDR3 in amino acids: CASSLGLAGVHEQFF. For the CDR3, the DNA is TGTGCCAGCAGTTTAGGACTAGCGGGGGTGCATGAGCAGTTCTTC.

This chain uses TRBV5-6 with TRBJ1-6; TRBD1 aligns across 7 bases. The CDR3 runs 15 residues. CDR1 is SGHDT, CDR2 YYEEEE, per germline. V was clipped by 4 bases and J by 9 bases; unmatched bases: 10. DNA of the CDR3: TGTGCCAGCAGCCTGAGGACAGGTAGTACTTCACCCCTCCACTTT. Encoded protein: CASSLRTGSTSPLHF. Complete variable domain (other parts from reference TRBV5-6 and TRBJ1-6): DAGVTQSPTHLIKTRGQQVTLRCSPKSGHDTVSWYQQALGQGPQFIFQYYEEEERQRGNFPDRFSGHQFPNYSSELNVNALLLGDSALYLCASSLRTGSTSPLHFGNGTRLTVT.

CDR3 protein: CASRGLSPGNTIYF. The DNA for the CDR3 is TGTGCCAGCAGGGGACTGTCACCTGGAAACACCATATATTTT. The chain joins TRBV2 to TRBJ1-3; TRBD1 is a possible D gene (5 bases). V was shortened by 6 bases and J by 2 bases, with 11 bases between the two germline ends. The CDR3 loop spans 14 amino acids. Germline assignment: CDR1 SNHLY and CDR2 FYNNEI.

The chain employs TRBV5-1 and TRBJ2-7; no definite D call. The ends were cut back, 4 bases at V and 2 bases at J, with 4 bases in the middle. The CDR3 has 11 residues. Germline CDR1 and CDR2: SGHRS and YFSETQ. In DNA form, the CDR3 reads TGCGCCAGCAGCGAGGCCTACGAGCAGTACTTC. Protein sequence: CASSEAYEQYF.